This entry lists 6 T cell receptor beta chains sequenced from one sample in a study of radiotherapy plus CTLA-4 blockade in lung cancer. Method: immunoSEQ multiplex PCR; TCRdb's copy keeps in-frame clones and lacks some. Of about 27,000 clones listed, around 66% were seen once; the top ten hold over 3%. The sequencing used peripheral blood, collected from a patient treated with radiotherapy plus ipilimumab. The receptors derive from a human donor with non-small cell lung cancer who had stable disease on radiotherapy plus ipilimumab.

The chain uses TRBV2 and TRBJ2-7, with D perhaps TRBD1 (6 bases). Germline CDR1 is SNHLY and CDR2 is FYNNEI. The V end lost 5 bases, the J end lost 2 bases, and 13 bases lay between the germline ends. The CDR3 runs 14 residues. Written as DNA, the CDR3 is TGTGCCAGCAGTTCCCACAGGGCAACCTACGAGCAGTACTTC. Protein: CASSSHRATYEQYF.

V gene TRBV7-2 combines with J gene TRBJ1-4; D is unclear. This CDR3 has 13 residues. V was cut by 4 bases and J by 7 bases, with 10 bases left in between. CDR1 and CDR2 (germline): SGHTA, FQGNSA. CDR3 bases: TGTGCCAGCAGCTCCCGGCGGATTGAAAAACTGTTTTTT. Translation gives CASSSRRIEKLFF.

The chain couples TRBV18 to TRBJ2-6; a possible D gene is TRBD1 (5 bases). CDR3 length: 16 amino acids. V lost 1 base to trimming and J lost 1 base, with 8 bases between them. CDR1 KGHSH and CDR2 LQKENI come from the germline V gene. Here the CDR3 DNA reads TGTGCCAGCTCACCACAGAAGGGGTCTGGGGCCAACGTCCTGACTTTC. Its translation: CASSPQKGSGANVLTF.

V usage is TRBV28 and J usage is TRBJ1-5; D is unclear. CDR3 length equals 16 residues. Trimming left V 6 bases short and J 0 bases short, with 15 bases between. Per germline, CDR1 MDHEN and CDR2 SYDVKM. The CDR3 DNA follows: TGTGCCAGCAGGCTAGGCCTTACGCGTAGCAATCAGCCCCAGCATTTT. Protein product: CASRLGLTRSNQPQHF. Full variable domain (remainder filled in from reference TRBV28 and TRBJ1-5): DVKVTQSSRYLVKRTGEKVFLECVQDMDHENMFWYRQDPGLGLRLIYFSYDVKMKEKGDIPEGYSVSREKKERFSLILESASTNQTSMYLCASRLGLTRSNQPQHFGDGTRLSIL.

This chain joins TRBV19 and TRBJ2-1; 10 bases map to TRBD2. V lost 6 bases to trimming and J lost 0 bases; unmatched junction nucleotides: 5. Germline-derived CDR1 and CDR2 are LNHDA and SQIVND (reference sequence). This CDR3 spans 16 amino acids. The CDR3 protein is CASSPSGRISYNEQFF. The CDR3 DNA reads TGTGCCAGTAGCCCTAGCGGGAGAATCTCCTACAATGAGCAGTTCTTC.

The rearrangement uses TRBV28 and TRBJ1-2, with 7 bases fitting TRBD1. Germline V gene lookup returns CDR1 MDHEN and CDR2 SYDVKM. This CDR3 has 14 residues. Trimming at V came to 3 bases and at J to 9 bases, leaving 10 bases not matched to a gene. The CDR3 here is CASSFLQGTKSYTF. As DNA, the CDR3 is TGTGCCAGCAGTTTCTTACAGGGGACGAAGAGCTACACCTTC.